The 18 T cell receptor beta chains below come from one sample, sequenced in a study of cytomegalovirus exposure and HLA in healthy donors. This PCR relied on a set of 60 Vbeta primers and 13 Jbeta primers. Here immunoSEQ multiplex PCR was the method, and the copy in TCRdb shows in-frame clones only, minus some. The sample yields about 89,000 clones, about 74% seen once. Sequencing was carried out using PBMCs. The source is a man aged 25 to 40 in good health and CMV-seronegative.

Here the CDR3 reads CASSLGQFSYEQYF. The CDR3, as DNA: TGTGCCAGCAGCTTAGGGCAGTTCTCCTACGAGCAGTACTTC. The J gene is TRBJ2-7, the V gene TRBV11-2, with D uncertain. CDR3 length equals 14 residues. Germline V gene data show CDR1 as SGHAT and CDR2 as FQNNGV. Trimming left V 1 base short and J 0 bases short, with 7 bases between.

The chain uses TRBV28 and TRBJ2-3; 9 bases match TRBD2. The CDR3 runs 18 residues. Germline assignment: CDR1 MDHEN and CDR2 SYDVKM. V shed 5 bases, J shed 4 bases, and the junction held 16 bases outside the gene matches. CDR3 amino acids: CASSNRAGGPKYADTQYF. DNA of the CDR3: TGTGCCAGCAGTAATCGGGCGGGAGGGCCGAAGTACGCAGATACGCAGTATTTT.

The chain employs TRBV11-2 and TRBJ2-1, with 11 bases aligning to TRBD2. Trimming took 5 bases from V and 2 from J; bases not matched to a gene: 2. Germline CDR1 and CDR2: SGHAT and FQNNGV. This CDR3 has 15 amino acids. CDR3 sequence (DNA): TGTGCCAGCAGCGTTAGCGGGGGGGCCTACAATGAGCAGTTCTTC. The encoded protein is CASSVSGGAYNEQFF.

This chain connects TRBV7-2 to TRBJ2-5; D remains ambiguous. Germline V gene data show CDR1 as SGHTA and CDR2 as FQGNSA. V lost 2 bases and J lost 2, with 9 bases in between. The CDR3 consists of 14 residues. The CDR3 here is CASSLSAQQETQYF. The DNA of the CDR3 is TGTGCCAGCAGCTTAAGTGCGCAACAAGAGACCCAGTACTTC.

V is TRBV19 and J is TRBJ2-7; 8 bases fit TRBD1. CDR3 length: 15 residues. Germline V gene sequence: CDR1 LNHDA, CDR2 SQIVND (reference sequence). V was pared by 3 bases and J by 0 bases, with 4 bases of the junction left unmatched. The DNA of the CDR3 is TGTGCCAGTAGTATGAGGACAGGGAACTCCTACGAGCAGTACTTC. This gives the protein CASSMRTGNSYEQYF.

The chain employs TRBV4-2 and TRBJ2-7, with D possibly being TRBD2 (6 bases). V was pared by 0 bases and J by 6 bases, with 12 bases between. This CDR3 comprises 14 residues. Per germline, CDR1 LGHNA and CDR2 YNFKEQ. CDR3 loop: CASSQDPLAIEQYF. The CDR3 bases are TGTGCCAGCAGCCAAGATCCCCTAGCGATCGAGCAGTACTTC.

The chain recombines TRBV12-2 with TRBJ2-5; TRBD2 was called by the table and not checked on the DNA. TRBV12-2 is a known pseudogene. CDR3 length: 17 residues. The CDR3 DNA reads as TGTGCAAGTCGCCCGCTCGAGAAGCGGGGGGGCCGGGAGACCCAGTACTTC. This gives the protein CASRPLEKRGGRETQYF.

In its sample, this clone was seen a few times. The CDR3 coding sequence is TGTGCCATCAGTGGTAGCGGGGGGGGAAACCCCCACAATGAGCAGTTCTTC. This gives the protein CAISGSGGGNPHNEQFF. The chain combines TRBV10-3 with TRBJ2-1; TRBD2 aligns across 11 bases. There are 17 residues in the CDR3. Trimming removed 4 bases from V and 5 bases from J; junction bases left unmatched: 10. Germline V gene data show CDR1 as ENHRY and CDR2 as SYGVKD.

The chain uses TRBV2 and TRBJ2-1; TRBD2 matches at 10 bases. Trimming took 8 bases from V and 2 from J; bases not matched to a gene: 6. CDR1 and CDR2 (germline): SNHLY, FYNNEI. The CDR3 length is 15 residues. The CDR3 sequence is CASYLSGGPYNEQFF. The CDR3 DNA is TGTGCCAGCTATCTTAGCGGGGGGCCCTACAATGAGCAGTTCTTC.

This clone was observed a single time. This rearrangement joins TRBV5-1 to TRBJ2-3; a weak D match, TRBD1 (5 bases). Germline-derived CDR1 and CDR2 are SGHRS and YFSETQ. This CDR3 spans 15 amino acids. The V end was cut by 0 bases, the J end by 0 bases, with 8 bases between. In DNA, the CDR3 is TGCGCCAGCAGCTTGGTGGGGCCTAGCACAGATACGCAGTATTTT. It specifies CASSLVGPSTDTQYF.

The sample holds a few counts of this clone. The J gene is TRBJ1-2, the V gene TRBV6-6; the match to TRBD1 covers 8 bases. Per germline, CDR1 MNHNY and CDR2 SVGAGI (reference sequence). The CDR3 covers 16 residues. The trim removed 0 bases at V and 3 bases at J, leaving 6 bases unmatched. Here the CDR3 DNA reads TGTGCCAGCAGTTACTCGGACAGGGAGTCGGACTATGGCTACACCTTC. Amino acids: CASSYSDRESDYGYTF.

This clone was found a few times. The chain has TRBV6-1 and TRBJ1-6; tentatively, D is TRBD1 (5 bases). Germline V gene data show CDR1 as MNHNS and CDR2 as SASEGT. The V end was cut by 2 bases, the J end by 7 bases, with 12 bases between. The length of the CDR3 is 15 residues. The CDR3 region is CASSEWGVGNSPLHF. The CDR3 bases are TGTGCCAGCAGTGAATGGGGGGTAGGGAATTCACCCCTCCACTTT.

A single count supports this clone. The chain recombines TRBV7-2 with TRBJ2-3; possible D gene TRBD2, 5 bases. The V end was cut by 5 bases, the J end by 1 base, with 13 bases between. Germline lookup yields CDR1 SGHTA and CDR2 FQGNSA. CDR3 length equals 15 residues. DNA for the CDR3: TGTGCCAGCAGCCCCCGAACTAGACGCACAGATACGCAGTATTTT. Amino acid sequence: CASSPRTRRTDTQYF.

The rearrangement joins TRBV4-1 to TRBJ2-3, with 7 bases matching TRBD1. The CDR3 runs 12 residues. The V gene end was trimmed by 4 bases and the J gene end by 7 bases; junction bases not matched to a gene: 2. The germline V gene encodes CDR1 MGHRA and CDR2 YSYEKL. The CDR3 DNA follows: TGCGCCAGCAGCCCGGACAGGAATACGCAGTATTTT. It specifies CASSPDRNTQYF.

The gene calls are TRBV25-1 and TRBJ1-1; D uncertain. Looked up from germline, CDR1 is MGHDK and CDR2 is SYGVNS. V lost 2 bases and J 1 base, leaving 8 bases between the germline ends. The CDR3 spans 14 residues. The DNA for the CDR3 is TGTGCCAGCAGTGAACTCGGCGGGAACACTGAAGCTTTCTTT. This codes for CASSELGGNTEAFF.

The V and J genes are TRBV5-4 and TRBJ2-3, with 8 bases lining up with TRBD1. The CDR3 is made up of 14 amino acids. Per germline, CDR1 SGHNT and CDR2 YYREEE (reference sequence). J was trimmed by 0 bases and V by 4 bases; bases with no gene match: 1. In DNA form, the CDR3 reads TGTGCCAGCAGCGGACAGGGAAGCACAGATACGCAGTATTTT. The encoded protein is CASSGQGSTDTQYF.

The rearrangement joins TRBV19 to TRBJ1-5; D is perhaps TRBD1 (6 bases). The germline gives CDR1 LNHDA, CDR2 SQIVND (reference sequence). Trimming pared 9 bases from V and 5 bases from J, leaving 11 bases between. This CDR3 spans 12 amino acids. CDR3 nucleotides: TGTGCCAGGAGGACAGAAGATCAGCCCCAGCATTTT. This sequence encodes CARRTEDQPQHF.

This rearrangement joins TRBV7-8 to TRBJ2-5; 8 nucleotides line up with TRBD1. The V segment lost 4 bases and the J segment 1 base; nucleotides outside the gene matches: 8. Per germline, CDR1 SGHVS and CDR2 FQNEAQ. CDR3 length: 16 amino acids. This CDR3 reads CASSSRTGNIQETQYF. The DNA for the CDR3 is TGTGCCAGCAGCTCAAGGACAGGGAACATCCAAGAGACCCAGTACTTC.